This entry is about one T cell receptor beta chain. Its antigen remains unidentified. This sample stems from a study of Tregs in tolerant kidney transplant recipients. Overall study results and limits: Validation in larger populations is needed because few patients were studied. Activated donor B cell expansion appeared to reveal the most relevant donor-specific TCRbeta repertoire.

Thawed PBMCs were FACS-sorted into unstimulated CD4+CD25+CD127- regulatory T cells, CD4+CD25- non-regulatory cells, CD4 and CD8 cells. Clones were read by immunoSEQ multiplex PCR, and TCRdb kept only the in-frame ones, dropping some. The sample has about 240,000 clones, roughly 84% seen once. With 4 bases clipped from V and 8 bases from J, the junction kept 4 bases outside the gene matches. The CDR3 totals 15 residues. In germline, CDR1 is LNHNV, CDR2 YYDKDF (reference sequence). The sequence derives from a human donor in good health. The gene calls are TRBV15 and TRBJ2-1, with 14 bases identical to TRBD2. Sequenced material: CD4+ T cells from blood. DNA of the CDR3: TGTGCCACCAGCAAGGGACTAGCGGGGGATCATGAGCAGTTCTTC. Translated: CATSKGLAGDHEQFF.